Below, one T cell receptor beta chain is given with its context. The data were taken from a study of control samples from healthy donors and cancer patients. Generated by immunoSEQ multiplex PCR, the TCRdb table keeps only in-frame clones and is missing some. The sample lists approximately 93,000 clones; less than 90% were seen once. The V gene's germline CDR1 is MNHEY and CDR2 SMNVEV (reference sequence). The J segment lost 4 bases and the V segment lost 0 bases, leaving 10 bases of the junction unmatched. The CDR3 has 19 residues. This clonotype was obtained from a woman in her forties or fifties with colorectal cancer. Specimen: PBMCs. V gene TRBV27 combines with J gene TRBJ2-2, with 11 nucleotides matching TRBD2. The CDR3 region is CASSLSRLAGPRGTGELFF. The CDR3, as DNA: TGTGCCAGCAGTTTATCTCGACTAGCGGGGCCCCGGGGCACCGGGGAGCTGTTTTTT.